The clone carrying this T cell receptor beta chain was recorded many times. Its antigen is not identified. The data are from a study of regulatory T cells in long-lasting Graves disease. Study-level results: Relative to newly diagnosed Graves' patients, persistent ones had lower TCR diversity.

CDR3-region Arm-PCR and iRepertoire HTBI primers produced the TCR beta libraries. TCRdb reprocessed the multiplex PCR reads with MiXCR, giving one entry per CDR3 protein. The sample gives 450,000 or so distinct CDR3 sequences, approximately 23% of which show up once; about 12% is in the top ten. Time point of the sample: persistent/refractory GD, antithyroid drugs over 5 years with positive TRAb. The TCR library was prepared using RNA isolated from PBMCs. The CDR3 sequence is 16 residues long. Germline V gene sequence: CDR1 LGHNT, CDR2 FRNRAP. The V and J ends lost 0 bases and 8 bases, in that order; junction bases with no gene match: 6.

The chain carries TRBV12-5 and TRBJ2-1; 11 bases line up with TRBD2. The TCR was taken from a female donor with Graves disease. This specimen was peripheral blood mononuclear cells (PBMCs), taken when the disease was refractory, from a patient treated with antithyroid drugs. The chain's CDR3 is CASGLVLSGRAYEQFF. DNA of the CDR3: TGTGCTAGTGGTTTGGTACTTAGCGGGAGGGCCTATGAGCAGTTCTTC. The whole variable domain, remainder taken from reference TRBV12-5 and TRBJ2-1, is DARVTQTPRHKVTEMGQEVTMRCQPILGHNTVFWYRQTMMQGLELLAYFRNRAPLDDSGMPKDRFSAEMPDATLATLKIQPSEPRDSAVYFCASGLVLSGRAYEQFFGPGTRLTVL.